This is a list of T cell receptor beta chains from one sample in a study of post-analysis software for immune sequencing data. MiXCR, applied by TCRdb to the PCR reads, yields one record per CDR3 protein. The sample contains approximately 400,000 distinct CDR3 sequences, less than 35% of which appear only once. Sequencing was done on a sample of blood. Receptors originate from a girl aged 5 to 17 with multiple sclerosis. Each CDR3 is given with its conserved first and last residue. A D gene is named only where the DNA matches it firmly. Size values are once, few and many counts, or a class for expanded clones, and some rows have none.

V gene	J gene	clone size	D gene	CDR3 DNA	CDR3 protein
TRBV7-9	TRBJ1-2	few	-	TGTGCCAGCAGCACCTCCCGTGGCTACACCTTC	CASSTSRGYTF
TRBV4-1	TRBJ2-7	few	-	TGCGCCAGCAGCCCAGGAGGACTTCGGGGGACCTACGAGCAGTACTTC	CASSPGGLRGTYEQYF
TRBV12-3/TRBV12-4	TRBJ1-2	-	-	TGTGCCAGCAGTTTAGCTCCCGTGGAACCCAACTATGGCTACACCTTC	CASSLAPVEPNYGYTF
TRBV28	TRBJ2-7	-	TRBD1	TGTGCCAGCAGTCCGGGACAGGGTACCGAGCAGTACTTC	CASSPGQGTEQYF
TRBV19	TRBJ1-1	-	TRBD1	TGTGCCAGTATCCCACAGGGGGGGAACACTGAAGCTTTCTTT	CASIPQGGNTEAFF
TRBV5-1	TRBJ1-6	once	-	TGCGCCAGCAGCTTGGGGGAGTATAATTCACCCCTCCACTTT	CASSLGEYNSPLHF
TRBV12-3/TRBV12-4	TRBJ2-7	few	TRBD2	TGTGCCAGCAGTTTGGGCGGGGGGACCTTCACTTACGAGCAGTACTTC	CASSLGGGTFTYEQYF
TRBV6-2/TRBV6-3	TRBJ1-1	-	-	TGTGCCAGCAGACCGAACAGGGACTTTACTGAAGCTTTCTTT	CASRPNRDFTEAFF
TRBV10-1	TRBJ2-3	few	-	TGCGCCAGCAGTGGAAGTAAGGGGCAGCTCAGGGATACGCAGTATTTT	CASSGSKGQLRDTQYF
TRBV6-6	TRBJ2-3	-	-	TGTGCCAGCACCCGGGGAGATACGCAGTATTTT	CASTRGDTQYF
TRBV20-1	TRBJ2-7	-	-	TGCAGTGCCCGAAAGTCAGTTGTGAATTACGAGCAGTACTTC	CSARKSVVNYEQYF
TRBV6-2/TRBV6-3	TRBJ2-3	-	-	TGTGCCAGCAGTTACTCGGGGATTAGCACAGATACGCAGTATTTT	CASSYSGISTDTQYF
TRBV20-1	TRBJ2-5	few	TRBD2	TGCAGTGCTGGCGGTAGCGGGGGGGATCAAGAGACCCAGTACTTC	CSAGGSGGDQETQYF
TRBV21-1	TRBJ2-7	-	-	TGTGCCAGCAGCAAAGCCTGGACGGTCCGGGACGAGCAGTACTTC	CASSKAWTVRDEQYF
TRBV7-2	TRBJ1-2	few	-	TGTGCCAGCAGCTTTGGACAGCGCGGCTACACCTTC	CASSFGQRGYTF
TRBV5-5	TRBJ1-4	-	-	TGTGCCAGCAGCTTGGTCGGACAAACTAATGAAAAACTGTTTTTT	CASSLVGQTNEKLFF
TRBV20-1	TRBJ2-7	few	-	TGCAGTGGGACTGCGGTTCGGAACGAGCAGTACTTC	CSGTAVRNEQYF